Below, 8 T cell receptor beta chains from the same sample are listed, as sequenced in a study of blood T cell dynamics during melanoma immunotherapy. Assay used: immunoSEQ multiplex PCR; TCRdb lists only in-frame clones, some missing. The data contain roughly 3,700 clones, 95% to 96% of them singletons. Time point in this sample: week 3, after first cycle of checkpoint inhibitor. This specimen was effector memory CD8+ T cells from blood, taken from a patient treated with checkpoint blockade. The receptors shown here come from a human donor with melanoma.

V and J are TRBV9 and TRBJ1-2; 9 bases align to TRBD1. This CDR3 is 15 amino acids long. J lost 4 bases, V lost 3 bases, and 7 bases had no gene match. Germline V lookup: CDR1 SGDLS, CDR2 YYNGEE. CDR3 sequence: CASSADRGPSYGYTF. The CDR3 DNA reads TGTGCCAGCAGCGCGGACAGGGGCCCCTCCTATGGCTACACCTTC.

The sample holds one count of this clone. The rearrangement joins TRBV9 to TRBJ2-3; 10 nucleotides line up with TRBD1. CDR3 size: 14 residues. Germline CDR1 and CDR2: SGDLS and YYNGEE. Losses at the gene ends were 3 bases for V and 4 bases for J; bases not matched to a gene: 2. This CDR3 reads CASSEGQGADTQYF. CDR3 in DNA: TGTGCCAGCAGCGAAGGACAGGGGGCAGATACGCAGTATTTT.

The V and J genes are TRBV4-2 and TRBJ2-7, with TRBD2 matching over 10 bases. The V gene end was trimmed by 4 bases and the J gene end by 4 bases; junction bases not matched to a gene: 13. This CDR3 comprises 17 residues. CDR1 and CDR2 (germline): LGHNA, YNFKEQ. This chain's CDR3 is CASSLRGFTSGNYEQYF. CDR3 DNA: TGTGCCAGCAGCCTCCGAGGTTTCACTAGCGGGAATTACGAGCAGTACTTC.

The gene calls are TRBV5-6 and TRBJ1-4; 11 bases line up with TRBD1. CDR3 length: 15 amino acids. In germline, CDR1 is SGHDT, CDR2 YYEEEE. Germline trimming cut 6 bases from V and 8 bases from J; bases unmatched to any gene: 9. CDR3 in amino acids: CASTGPGQGGEKLFF. CDR3 bases: TGTGCCAGCACCGGACCGGGACAGGGGGGAGAAAAACTGTTTTTT.

As regards this clone: Additional DNA sequences in this sample encode the identical CDR3. V gene TRBV4-3 combines with J gene TRBJ1-2; TRBD1 might be the D (5 bases). The CDR3 runs 16 residues. Germline V lookup: CDR1 LGHNA, CDR2 YSLEER. Trimming left V 0 bases short and J 4 bases short, with 15 bases between. This CDR3 is CASSQDYSDTGYGYTF. CDR3 coding DNA: TGCGCCAGCAGCCAAGATTACTCGGACACCGGCTATGGCTACACCTTC.

The chain joins TRBV19 to TRBJ1-1; TRBD1 might be the D (6 bases). The CDR3 spans 17 residues. The germline V gene has CDR1 LNHDA and CDR2 SQIVND (reference sequence). The V end was cut by 5 bases, the J end by 3 bases, with 22 bases between. The CDR3 region is CASSLIGGGGLDTEAFF. For the CDR3, the DNA is TGTGCCAGTAGTCTTATAGGGGGAGGGGGACTGGACACTGAAGCTTTCTTT. The full variable domain, in which reference TRBV19 and TRBJ1-1 provide the parts outside the CDR3, is DGGITQSPKYLFRKEGQNVTLSCEQNLNHDAMYWYRQDPGQGLRLIYYSQIVNDFQKGDIAEGYSVSREKKESFPLTVTSAQKNPTAFYLCASSLIGGGGLDTEAFFGQGTRLTVV.

V and J are TRBV11-3 and TRBJ2-7; 9 bases are a match to TRBD1. The V segment lost 4 bases and the J segment 2 bases; nucleotides outside the gene matches: 6. Germline V gene lookup returns CDR1 SGHNT and CDR2 YENEEA. The CDR3 runs to 15 residues. The CDR3 region has the DNA TGTGCCAGCAGCTCGCGGACAGGGGTCGCCTACGAGCAGTACTTC. Its translation is CASSSRTGVAYEQYF. The entire variable domain, with the rest obtained from reference TRBV11-3 and TRBJ2-7, is as follows: EAGVVQSPRYKIIEKKQPVAFWCNPISGHNTLYWYLQNLGQGPELLIRYENEEAVDDSQLPKDRFSAERLKGVDSTLKIQPAELGDSAVYLCASSSRTGVAYEQYFGPGTRLTVT.

V and J are TRBV5-4 and TRBJ1-1, with D unclear. Germline CDR1 is SGHNT and CDR2 is YYREEE (reference sequence). The CDR3 has 14 residues. The ends were cut back, 1 base at V and 3 bases at J, with 10 bases in the middle. In nucleotides, the CDR3 is TGTGCCAGCAGCTTGCGGTCACGGGACACTGAAGCTTTCTTT. Protein sequence: CASSLRSRDTEAFF.